Listed below are T cell receptor beta chains from one sample, sequenced in a study of T cell responses to AZD1222 COVID-19 vaccine. Generated by immunoSEQ multiplex PCR, the TCRdb table keeps only in-frame clones and is missing some. The sample includes 190,000 or so clones, approximately 91% seen only once; the top ten take approximately 3.4%. Sequenced here: peripheral blood, sampled 28 days after the second AZD1222 dose. The source is an adult who received the AZD1222 COVID-19 vaccine. The CDR3 runs from the conserved cysteine through the conserved F or W. The D gene is left open where the match is weak. The size entry is marked missing in some rows and otherwise reads once, few, many or a size class.

d_gene: -; abundance: -; j_gene: TRBJ2-1; v_gene: TRBV20-1; CDR3aa: CSAVAKNEQFF; CDR3nt: TGCAGTGCTGTAGCAAAGAATGAGCAGTTCTTC
d_gene: -; abundance: -; j_gene: TRBJ2-1; v_gene: TRBV27; CDR3aa: CASQTSWGGPNEQFF; CDR3nt: TGTGCCAGCCAAACCTCCTGGGGGGGGCCCAATGAGCAGTTCTTC
d_gene: -; abundance: -; j_gene: TRBJ2-7; v_gene: TRBV6-5; CDR3aa: CASSREGKGYEQYF; CDR3nt: TGTGCCAGCAGTCGAGAGGGGAAGGGCTACGAGCAGTACTTC
d_gene: -; abundance: -; j_gene: TRBJ1-2; v_gene: TRBV24-1; CDR3aa: CATSGGYGYTF; CDR3nt: TGTGCCACCAGTGGCGGCTATGGCTACACCTTC
d_gene: -; abundance: -; j_gene: TRBJ1-1; v_gene: TRBV29-1; CDR3aa: CSVDLWVNTEAFF; CDR3nt: TGCAGCGTTGATTTGTGGGTGAACACTGAAGCTTTCTTT
d_gene: -; abundance: -; j_gene: TRBJ1-3; v_gene: TRBV28; CDR3aa: CASSNTHTIYF; CDR3nt: TGTGCCAGCAGTAACACACACACCATATATTTT
d_gene: -; abundance: -; j_gene: TRBJ2-7; v_gene: TRBV18; CDR3aa: CASSLTVGHEQYF; CDR3nt: TGTGCCAGCTCACTTACGGTGGGTCACGAGCAGTACTTC
d_gene: TRBD1; abundance: -; j_gene: TRBJ1-5; v_gene: TRBV6-2/TRBV6-3; CDR3aa: CASSPGGRNQPQHF; CDR3nt: TGTGCCAGCAGTCCAGGGGGGCGTAATCAGCCCCAGCATTTT
d_gene: -; abundance: -; j_gene: TRBJ2-2; v_gene: TRBV14; CDR3aa: CASSLRRNPGELFF; CDR3nt: TGTGCCAGCAGCCTACGAAGAAATCCCGGGGAGCTGTTTTTT
d_gene: -; abundance: -; j_gene: TRBJ2-7; v_gene: TRBV18; CDR3aa: CASSLGLSYEQYF; CDR3nt: TGTGCCAGCTCACTGGGACTTTCCTACGAGCAGTACTTC
d_gene: -; abundance: -; j_gene: TRBJ2-2; v_gene: TRBV27; CDR3aa: CASSFLRGSMNGELFF; CDR3nt: TGTGCCAGCAGTTTCCTCCGAGGGAGTATGAACGGGGAGCTGTTTTTT
d_gene: -; abundance: -; j_gene: TRBJ1-2; v_gene: TRBV5-5; CDR3aa: CASSLLRWDGYTF; CDR3nt: TGTGCCAGCAGCTTGCTGCGGTGGGATGGCTACACCTTC
d_gene: TRBD2; abundance: -; j_gene: TRBJ2-5; v_gene: TRBV9; CDR3aa: CASSGLEFGLAEETQYF; CDR3nt: TGTGCCAGCAGCGGTCTTGAGTTTGGCCTAGCGGAAGAGACCCAGTACTTC
d_gene: -; abundance: -; j_gene: TRBJ2-1; v_gene: TRBV9; CDR3aa: CASSPRWAGPVSMYNEQFF; CDR3nt: TGTGCCAGCAGCCCCCGTTGGGCAGGCCCCGTGAGTATGTACAATGAGCAGTTCTTC
d_gene: TRBD2; abundance: once; j_gene: TRBJ2-1; v_gene: TRBV30; CDR3aa: CAWSPTRTSVNEQFF; CDR3nt: TGTGCCTGGAGTCCGACCCGGACTAGCGTAAATGAGCAGTTCTTC
d_gene: -; abundance: -; j_gene: TRBJ2-7; v_gene: TRBV28; CDR3aa: CATRGGYEQYF; CDR3nt: TGTGCCACGAGGGGGGGATACGAGCAGTACTTC
d_gene: -; abundance: -; j_gene: TRBJ2-7; v_gene: TRBV6-2/TRBV6-3; CDR3aa: CASSYSIAGTYEQYF; CDR3nt: TGTGCCAGCAGTTACTCGATAGCAGGAACTTACGAGCAGTACTTC
d_gene: -; abundance: -; j_gene: TRBJ2-5; v_gene: TRBV5-5; CDR3aa: CASSSMTRTQYF; CDR3nt: TGTGCCAGCAGCTCCATGACGCGGACCCAGTACTTC
d_gene: TRBD2; abundance: -; j_gene: TRBJ2-1; v_gene: TRBV5-3; CDR3aa: CARGKREGPDEQFF; CDR3nt: TGTGCCAGAGGGAAACGGGAGGGCCCGGACGAGCAGTTCTTC
d_gene: TRBD1; abundance: -; j_gene: TRBJ1-1; v_gene: TRBV2; CDR3aa: CASIQQGLNTEAFF; CDR3nt: TGTGCCAGCATTCAACAGGGGTTGAACACTGAAGCTTTCTTT
d_gene: -; abundance: -; j_gene: TRBJ1-5; v_gene: TRBV10-2; CDR3aa: CASSEVSGHQPQHF; CDR3nt: TGCGCCAGCAGTGAGGTCAGTGGCCATCAGCCCCAGCATTTT
d_gene: -; abundance: -; j_gene: TRBJ2-7; v_gene: TRBV7-9; CDR3aa: CASSFSRDSYEQYF; CDR3nt: TGTGCCAGCAGCTTTTCCAGGGACTCCTACGAGCAGTACTTC
d_gene: TRBD1; abundance: -; j_gene: TRBJ1-2; v_gene: TRBV5-1; CDR3aa: CASSFGTGYYGYTF; CDR3nt: TGCGCCAGCAGCTTCGGGACAGGGTACTATGGCTACACCTTC
d_gene: -; abundance: -; j_gene: TRBJ2-7; v_gene: TRBV27; CDR3aa: CASSFAGSAYEQYF; CDR3nt: TGTGCCAGCAGTTTCGCCGGGAGCGCCTACGAGCAGTACTTC
d_gene: TRBD1; abundance: -; j_gene: TRBJ2-1; v_gene: TRBV10-2; CDR3aa: CASSEPLPGQGNEQFF; CDR3nt: TGCGCCAGCAGTGAACCACTTCCGGGACAGGGAAATGAGCAGTTCTTC
d_gene: TRBD1; abundance: -; j_gene: TRBJ2-1; v_gene: TRBV13; CDR3aa: CASSERDRYNEQFF; CDR3nt: TGTGCCAGCAGCGAACGGGACAGATACAATGAGCAGTTCTTC
d_gene: -; abundance: few; j_gene: TRBJ2-2; v_gene: TRBV19; CDR3aa: CASSNRFYTGELFF; CDR3nt: TGTGCCAGTAGTAACAGGTTCTATACCGGGGAGCTGTTTTTT
d_gene: -; abundance: -; j_gene: TRBJ1-1; v_gene: TRBV5-4; CDR3aa: CASATQRRVHTEAFF; CDR3nt: TGTGCCAGCGCCACTCAACGCCGGGTCCACACTGAAGCTTTCTTT
d_gene: -; abundance: -; j_gene: TRBJ1-1; v_gene: TRBV2; CDR3aa: CASSITDYTEAFF; CDR3nt: TGTGCCAGCAGTATCACAGATTACACTGAAGCTTTCTTT
d_gene: TRBD1; abundance: -; j_gene: TRBJ1-5; v_gene: TRBV5-1; CDR3aa: CASSPTGEGNQPQHF; CDR3nt: TGCGCCAGCAGCCCAACAGGGGAGGGCAATCAGCCCCAGCATTTT
d_gene: -; abundance: -; j_gene: TRBJ2-7; v_gene: TRBV18; CDR3aa: CASSLPTASYEQYF; CDR3nt: TGTGCCAGCTCACTCCCGACAGCGTCCTACGAGCAGTACTTC
d_gene: -; abundance: -; j_gene: TRBJ2-5; v_gene: TRBV9; CDR3aa: CASSVRGSIETQYF; CDR3nt: TGTGCCAGCAGCGTAAGGGGTAGCATCGAGACCCAGTACTTC
d_gene: -; abundance: -; j_gene: TRBJ2-1; v_gene: TRBV4-3; CDR3aa: CASSQRRDGYNEQFF; CDR3nt: TGCGCCAGCAGCCAAAGGAGGGACGGTTACAATGAGCAGTTCTTC
d_gene: TRBD2; abundance: once; j_gene: TRBJ2-1; v_gene: TRBV28; CDR3aa: CASSYLAGGDYNEQFF; CDR3nt: TGTGCCAGCAGTTACCTAGCGGGAGGGGACTACAATGAGCAGTTCTTC
d_gene: -; abundance: once; j_gene: TRBJ2-2; v_gene: TRBV11-1; CDR3aa: CASSGTSNTGELFF; CDR3nt: TGTGCCAGCAGCGGGACATCGAACACCGGGGAGCTGTTTTTT
d_gene: TRBD2; abundance: few; j_gene: TRBJ2-7; v_gene: TRBV18; CDR3aa: CASSPEREVAYEQYF; CDR3nt: TGTGCCAGCTCTCCGGAACGGGAGGTAGCCTACGAGCAGTACTTC
d_gene: -; abundance: few; j_gene: TRBJ1-6; v_gene: TRBV28; CDR3aa: CASSRPGAWGPLHF; CDR3nt: TGTGCCAGCAGTCGGCCAGGCGCCTGGGGACCCCTCCACTTT
d_gene: TRBD2; abundance: -; j_gene: TRBJ2-5; v_gene: TRBV30; CDR3aa: CAWSVRLSGRRGQTQYF; CDR3nt: TGTGCCTGGAGTGTACGCCTTAGCGGGAGAAGGGGTCAGACCCAGTACTTC
d_gene: -; abundance: -; j_gene: TRBJ1-6; v_gene: TRBV28; CDR3aa: CASSLRASNSPLHF; CDR3nt: TGTGCCAGCAGTTTAAGGGCTTCGAATTCACCCCTCCACTTT
d_gene: -; abundance: -; j_gene: TRBJ2-3; v_gene: TRBV19; CDR3aa: CASSIARVTADTQYF; CDR3nt: TGTGCCAGTAGTATCGCCAGGGTAACGGCAGATACGCAGTATTTT
d_gene: -; abundance: -; j_gene: TRBJ1-5; v_gene: TRBV28; CDR3aa: CASRPAGAHGSQHF; CDR3nt: TGTGCCAGCCGCCCAGCAGGGGCCCACGGGTCCCAGCATTTT
d_gene: -; abundance: -; j_gene: TRBJ2-1; v_gene: TRBV15; CDR3aa: CATSARGFYNEQFF; CDR3nt: TGTGCCACCAGCGCACGGGGCTTCTACAATGAGCAGTTCTTC
d_gene: -; abundance: -; j_gene: TRBJ1-1; v_gene: TRBV5-1; CDR3aa: CASSRGEGTGTEAFF; CDR3nt: TGCGCCAGCAGCAGGGGAGAGGGTACGGGCACTGAAGCTTTCTTT
d_gene: TRBD1; abundance: -; j_gene: TRBJ2-7; v_gene: TRBV24-1; CDR3aa: CATSDGPGTGLWGEQYF; CDR3nt: TGTGCCACCAGTGATGGCCCCGGGACAGGGCTTTGGGGCGAGCAGTACTTC
d_gene: -; abundance: -; j_gene: TRBJ1-2; v_gene: TRBV29-1; CDR3aa: CSVEAQSSGNYGYTF; CDR3nt: TGCAGCGTTGAAGCCCAGAGTTCCGGTAACTATGGCTACACCTTC
d_gene: TRBD2; abundance: -; j_gene: TRBJ2-3; v_gene: TRBV10-3; CDR3aa: CAIGKPSGRGGSSTDTQYF; CDR3nt: TGTGCCATCGGGAAGCCTAGCGGGAGGGGGGGCTCTAGCACAGATACGCAGTATTTT
d_gene: -; abundance: -; j_gene: TRBJ2-7; v_gene: TRBV7-9; CDR3aa: CASSPQGKPYEQYF; CDR3nt: TGTGCCAGCAGCCCGCAGGGGAAGCCCTACGAGCAGTACTTC
d_gene: TRBD2; abundance: -; j_gene: TRBJ2-1; v_gene: TRBV6-1; CDR3aa: CASSGRTSWDFNEQFF; CDR3nt: TGTGCCAGCAGTGGACGGACTAGCTGGGATTTCAATGAGCAGTTCTTC